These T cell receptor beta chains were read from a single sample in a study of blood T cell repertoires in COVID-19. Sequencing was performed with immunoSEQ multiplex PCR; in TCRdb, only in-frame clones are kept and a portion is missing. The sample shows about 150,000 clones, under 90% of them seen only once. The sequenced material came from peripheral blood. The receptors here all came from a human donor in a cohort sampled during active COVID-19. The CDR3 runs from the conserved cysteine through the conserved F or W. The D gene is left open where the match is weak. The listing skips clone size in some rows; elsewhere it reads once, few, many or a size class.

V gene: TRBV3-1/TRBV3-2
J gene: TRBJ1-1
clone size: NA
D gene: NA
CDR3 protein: CASSQLPDATEAFF
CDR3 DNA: TGTGCCAGCAGCCAGCTACCTGATGCCACTGAAGCTTTCTTT

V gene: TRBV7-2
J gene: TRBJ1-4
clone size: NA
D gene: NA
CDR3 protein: CASSLVGQGYEKLFF
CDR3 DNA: TGTGCCAGCAGCTTAGTAGGCCAGGGATATGAAAAACTGTTTTTT

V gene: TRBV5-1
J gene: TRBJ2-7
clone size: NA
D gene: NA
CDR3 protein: CASSLAPPNYEQYF
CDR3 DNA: TGCGCCAGCAGCTTGGCCCCACCTAACTACGAGCAGTACTTC

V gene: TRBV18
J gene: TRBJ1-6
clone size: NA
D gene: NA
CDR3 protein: CASSPTRGNSPLHF
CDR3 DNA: TGTGCCAGCTCACCTACTCGGGGGAATTCACCCCTCCACTTT

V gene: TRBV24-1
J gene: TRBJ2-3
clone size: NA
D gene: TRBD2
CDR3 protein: CATSPSGRAGDTDTQYF
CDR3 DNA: TGTGCCACCAGTCCTAGCGGGAGGGCCGGGGACACAGATACGCAGTATTTT

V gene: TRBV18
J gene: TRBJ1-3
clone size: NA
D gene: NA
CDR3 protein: CASSPSTQLSGNTIYF
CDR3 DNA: TGTGCCAGCTCACCATCGACACAGCTCTCTGGAAACACCATATATTTT

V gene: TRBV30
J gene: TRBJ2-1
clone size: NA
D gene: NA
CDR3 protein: CAWSVDSASYNEQFF
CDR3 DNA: TGTGCCTGGAGTGTAGACTCGGCTTCCTACAATGAGCAGTTCTTC

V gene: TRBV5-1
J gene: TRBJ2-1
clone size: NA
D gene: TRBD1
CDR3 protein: CASSHGTGNNEQFF
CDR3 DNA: TGCGCCAGCAGCCACGGGACAGGGAACAATGAGCAGTTCTTC

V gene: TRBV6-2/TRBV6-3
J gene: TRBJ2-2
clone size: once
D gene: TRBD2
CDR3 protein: CASSDGLAGGNVGGELFF
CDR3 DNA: TGTGCCAGCAGTGATGGACTAGCGGGAGGAAATGTAGGCGGGGAGCTGTTTTTT

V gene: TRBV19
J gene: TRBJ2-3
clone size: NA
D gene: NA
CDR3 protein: CASGDRSTDTQYF
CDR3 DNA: TGTGCCAGTGGAGACAGAAGCACAGATACGCAGTATTTT

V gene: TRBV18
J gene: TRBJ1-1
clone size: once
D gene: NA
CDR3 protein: CASSPWRLNTEAFF
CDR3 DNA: TGTGCCAGCTCACCATGGCGGTTGAACACTGAAGCTTTCTTT

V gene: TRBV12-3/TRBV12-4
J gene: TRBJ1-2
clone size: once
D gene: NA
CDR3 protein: CASSFGVSGYTF
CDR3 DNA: TGTGCCAGCAGTTTCGGGGTCAGCGGCTACACCTTC

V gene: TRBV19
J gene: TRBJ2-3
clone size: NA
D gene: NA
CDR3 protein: CASSFWGQGTDTQYF
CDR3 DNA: TGTGCCAGTAGTTTCTGGGGTCAGGGAACAGATACGCAGTATTTT

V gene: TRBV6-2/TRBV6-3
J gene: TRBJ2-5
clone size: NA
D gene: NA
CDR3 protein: CASSQIGETQYF
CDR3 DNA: TGTGCCAGCAGCCAAATCGGAGAGACCCAGTACTTC

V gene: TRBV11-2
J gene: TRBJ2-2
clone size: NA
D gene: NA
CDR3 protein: CASSPWADGELFF
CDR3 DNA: TGTGCCAGCAGCCCCTGGGCTGACGGGGAGCTGTTTTTT

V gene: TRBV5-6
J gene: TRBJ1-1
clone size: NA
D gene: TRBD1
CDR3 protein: CASSFNRGLWTEAFF
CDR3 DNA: TGTGCCAGCAGCTTTAACAGGGGGTTGTGGACTGAAGCTTTCTTT

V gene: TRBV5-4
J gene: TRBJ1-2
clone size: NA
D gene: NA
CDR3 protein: CASSSPTGLYGYTF
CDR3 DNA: TGTGCCAGCAGCTCCCCGACAGGTCTATATGGCTACACCTTC

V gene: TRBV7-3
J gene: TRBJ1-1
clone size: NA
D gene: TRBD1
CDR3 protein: CASSPDRINTEAFF
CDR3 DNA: TGTGCCAGCAGCCCGGACAGGATAAACACTGAAGCTTTCTTT

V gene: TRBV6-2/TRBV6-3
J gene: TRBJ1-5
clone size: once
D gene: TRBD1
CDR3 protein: CASSWDRGIQPQHF
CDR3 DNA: TGTGCCAGCAGTTGGGACAGGGGAATTCAGCCCCAGCATTTT

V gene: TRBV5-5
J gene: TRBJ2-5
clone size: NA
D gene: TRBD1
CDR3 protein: CASRMGDREETQYF
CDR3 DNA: TGTGCCAGCAGGATGGGGGACAGGGAAGAGACCCAGTACTTC

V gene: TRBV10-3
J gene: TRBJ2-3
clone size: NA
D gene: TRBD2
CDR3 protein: CAIRGSGRGADTQYF
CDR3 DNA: TGTGCCATCAGGGGAAGCGGGAGAGGTGCAGATACGCAGTATTTT

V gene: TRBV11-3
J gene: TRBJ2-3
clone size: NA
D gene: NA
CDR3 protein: CASSLIVTDTQYF
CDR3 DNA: TGTGCCAGCAGCTTAATCGTTACAGATACGCAGTATTTT

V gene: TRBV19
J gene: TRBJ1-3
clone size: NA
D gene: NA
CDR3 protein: CASSISEGTGNTIYF
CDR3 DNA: TGTGCCAGTAGTATTAGCGAGGGAACTGGAAACACCATATATTTT

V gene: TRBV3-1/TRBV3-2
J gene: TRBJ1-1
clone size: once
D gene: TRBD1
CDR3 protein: CASSQLAGGTEAFF
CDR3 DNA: TGTGCCAGCAGCCAATTAGCAGGGGGCACTGAAGCTTTCTTT

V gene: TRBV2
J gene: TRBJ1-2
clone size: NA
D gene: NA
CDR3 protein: CASMLRGRNYGYTF
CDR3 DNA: TGTGCCAGCATGCTCAGGGGCAGGAACTATGGCTACACCTTC

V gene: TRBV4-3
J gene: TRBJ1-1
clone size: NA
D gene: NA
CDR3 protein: CASSLQANTEAFF
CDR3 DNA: TGCGCCAGCAGCCTCCAGGCGAACACTGAAGCTTTCTTT

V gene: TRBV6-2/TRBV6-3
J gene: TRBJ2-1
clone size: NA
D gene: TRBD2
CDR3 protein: CASSLPGLAALNEQFF
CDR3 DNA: TGTGCCAGCAGCCTACCGGGACTAGCGGCCCTCAATGAGCAGTTCTTC

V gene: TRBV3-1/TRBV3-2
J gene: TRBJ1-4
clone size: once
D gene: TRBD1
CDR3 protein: CASSQGRGQGGWNEKLFF
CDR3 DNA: TGTGCCAGCAGCCAAGGCAGAGGACAGGGCGGGTGGAATGAAAAACTGTTTTTT

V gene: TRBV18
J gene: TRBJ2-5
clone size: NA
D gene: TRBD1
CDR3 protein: CASSLTGGRETQYF
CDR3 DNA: TGTGCCAGCTCACTCACAGGGGGCCGGGAGACCCAGTACTTC

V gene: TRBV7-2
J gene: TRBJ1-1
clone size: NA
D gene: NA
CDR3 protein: CASSSPGEVNEAFF
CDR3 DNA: TGTGCCAGCAGCTCCCCCGGGGAAGTTAATGAAGCTTTCTTT

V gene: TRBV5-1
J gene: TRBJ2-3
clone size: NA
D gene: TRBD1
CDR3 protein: CASSYGQGPGSTDTQYF
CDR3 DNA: TGCGCCAGCAGCTACGGACAGGGGCCCGGCAGCACAGATACGCAGTATTTT

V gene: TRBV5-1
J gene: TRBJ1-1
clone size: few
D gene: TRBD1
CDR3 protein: CASSLEGGSTEAFF
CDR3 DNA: TGCGCCAGCAGCTTGGAAGGGGGCAGCACTGAAGCTTTCTTT

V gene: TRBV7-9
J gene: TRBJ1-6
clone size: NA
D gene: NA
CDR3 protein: CASSRRESFDSPLHF
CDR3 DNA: TGTGCCAGCAGCCGAAGGGAGTCGTTCGATTCACCCCTCCACTTT

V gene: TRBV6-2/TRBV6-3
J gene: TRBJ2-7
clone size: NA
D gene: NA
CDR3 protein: CASSYTRNEQYF
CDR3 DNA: TGTGCCAGCAGTTATACTAGGAACGAGCAGTACTTC

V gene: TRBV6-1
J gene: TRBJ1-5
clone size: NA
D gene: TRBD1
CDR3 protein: CASSGYGTGGKQPQHF
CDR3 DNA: TGTGCCAGCAGTGGTTACGGGACAGGGGGTAAGCAGCCCCAGCATTTT

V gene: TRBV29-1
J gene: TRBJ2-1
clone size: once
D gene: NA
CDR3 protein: CSGRSDAEQFF
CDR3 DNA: TGCAGCGGTCGTAGCGATGCTGAGCAGTTCTTC

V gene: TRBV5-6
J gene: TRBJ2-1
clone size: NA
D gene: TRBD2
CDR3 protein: CASSLTSGNNEQFF
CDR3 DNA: TGTGCCAGCAGCTTAACTAGCGGAAACAATGAGCAGTTCTTC

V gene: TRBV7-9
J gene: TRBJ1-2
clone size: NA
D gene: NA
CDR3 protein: CASSWSQRAYGYTF
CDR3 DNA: TGTGCCAGCAGTTGGTCCCAGAGGGCCTATGGCTACACCTTC

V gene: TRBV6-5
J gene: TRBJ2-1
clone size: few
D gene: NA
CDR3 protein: CASKSGETGEQFF
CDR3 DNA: TGTGCCAGCAAATCAGGGGAAACGGGTGAGCAGTTCTTC